The clone carrying this TCR beta chain was observed at least ten times. This sample stems from a study of T cells in Graves' hyperthyroidism and ophthalmopathy. Study details: Peripheral blood samples were taken at initial diagnosis, prior to any treatment.

Amplification yielded TCR beta CDR3 regions, with RNA transcripts as the source. An initial round of RT-PCR targeting the TCR CDR3 relied on the HTBI primer set. MiXCR, applied by TCRdb to the multiplex PCR reads, yields one record per CDR3 protein. Of 210,000 or so distinct CDR3 sequences listed, 15% to 20% are singletons. The V gene's germline CDR1 is SGHRS and CDR2 YFSETQ. V trimming: 4 bases; J trimming: 6 bases; junction bases outside the gene matches: 6. The CDR3 has 14 residues. Uncontrolled infections, other autoimmune diseases, pregnancy or lactation led to exclusion of patients. Each diagnosis drew on symptoms, thyroxine, TRAb, thyroid ultrasound and orbital computed tomography findings. The PBMCs studied were ones that came from about 10 ml fresh peripheral blood.

The chain recombines TRBV5-1 with TRBJ2-7; 11 nucleotides align to TRBD2. Material for sequencing was blood. This sequence originates from a man aged 45 to 65 with Graves' hyperthyroidism. CDR3 amino acids: CASSATSGSREQYF. The CDR3 DNA reads as TGCGCCAGCAGCGCTACTAGCGGGAGTCGCGAGCAGTACTTC.